This T cell receptor beta chain was observed in a study of blood T cells in healthy people across ages. Regarding this clonotype: Its specificity is unknown. A junction end diverges from the germline sequence, so it may reflect a read error.

With a J-beta primer mix and a sample-barcoded 5' primer, a second PCR ran about 7 to 11 cycles. TCRdb reprocessed the 5' RACE reads with MiXCR, giving one entry per CDR3 protein. The profile shows roughly 860,000 distinct CDR3 sequences, roughly 60% of them singletons. The germline gives CDR1 LGHDT, CDR2 YNNKEL (reference sequence). The CDR3 consists of 15 residues. Total RNA extracted from each sample amounted to at least 6 micrograms. Study conclusions and caveats: There was no known CMV status for donors, so expanded clonotype changes were possibly confounded. It was held that diversity estimates obtained from one million T cells represented underestimates.

The sequence was obtained from a man aged 25 to 40 in good health. The genes are TRBV3-1 and TRBJ2-7; D unclear. Sample: blood. The CDR3 loop reads CASSQEVPTSHEQYF. The CDR3 DNA sequence: TGTGCCAGCAGCCAAGAGGTGCCTACCTCCCACGAGCAGTACTTC.